Sequencing of this TCR beta chain was carried out in a study of blood T cells in healthy people across ages. Study findings and constraints: Fewer expanded clones and more diversity marked long-lived versus aged donors. Investigators viewed diversity estimates from one million T cells as underestimates, the study reported.

The CDR3 totals 15 residues. Per germline, CDR1 SGHRS and CDR2 YFSETQ. Primed by a sample-barcoded 5' primer and a J-beta primer mix, a second PCR proceeded for 7 to 11 cycles. A single record per CDR3 protein comes from TCRdb applying MiXCR to the 5' RACE reads. The sample records 550,000 to 750,000 distinct CDR3 sequences, under 25% being singletons. Worth noting for this clonotype: Its cognate antigen is unknown. At one end, the junction sequence differs from germline, possibly due to a read error.

The material sequenced was blood. The origin of this receptor is a man in his sixties or seventies in good health. The genes are TRBV5-1 and TRBJ2-1, with D possibly TRBD2 on 7 matching bases. The chain's CDR3 is CASSGREGGQREQSF. CDR3 DNA sequence: TGCGCCAGCAGTGGCCGTGAGGGGGGGCAAAGAGAGCAGTCCTTC.